This TCR beta chain was sequenced for a study of T cell changes during pregnancy in multiple sclerosis. The CDR3 is 17 amino acids. The germline CDR1 and CDR2 sequences are LNHDA and SQIVND (reference sequence). V dropped 6 bases and J dropped 4; count of bases not matched to a gene: 16. The table came from immunoSEQ multiplex PCR; TCRdb's copy has only in-frame clones and leaves some out. This sample yields about 36,000 clones, of which about nine tenths are seen a single time; around 11% belongs to the top ten. The material was CD8+ T cells from peripheral blood mononuclear cells, obtained in the third trimester of pregnancy. The sequence came from a female donor with multiple sclerosis, enrolled in a pregnancy study. The chain combines TRBV19 with TRBJ1-1; TRBD1 agrees at 8 bases. CDR3 region: CASSLRLIRGRSTEAFF. The CDR3 region has the DNA TGTGCCAGTAGCCTACGGCTAATCAGGGGGCGGAGCACTGAAGCTTTCTTT.